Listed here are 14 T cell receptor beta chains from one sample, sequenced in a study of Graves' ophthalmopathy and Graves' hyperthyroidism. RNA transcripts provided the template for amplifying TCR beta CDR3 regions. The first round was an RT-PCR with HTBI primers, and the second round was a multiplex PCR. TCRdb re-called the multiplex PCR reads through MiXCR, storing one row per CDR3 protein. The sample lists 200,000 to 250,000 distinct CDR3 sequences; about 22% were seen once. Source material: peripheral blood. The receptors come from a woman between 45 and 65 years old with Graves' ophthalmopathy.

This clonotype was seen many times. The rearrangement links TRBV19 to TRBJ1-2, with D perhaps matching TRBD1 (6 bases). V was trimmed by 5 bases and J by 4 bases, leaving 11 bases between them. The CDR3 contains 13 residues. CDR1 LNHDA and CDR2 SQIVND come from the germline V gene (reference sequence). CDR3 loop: CASSPRTVYGYTF. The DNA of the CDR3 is TGTGCCAGTAGTCCTCGGACAGTCTATGGCTACACCTTC. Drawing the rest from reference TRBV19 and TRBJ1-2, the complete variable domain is DGGITQSPKYLFRKEGQNVTLSCEQNLNHDAMYWYRQDPGQGLRLIYYSQIVNDFQKGDIAEGYSVSREKKESFPLTVTSAQKNPTAFYLCASSPRTVYGYTFGSGTRLTVV.

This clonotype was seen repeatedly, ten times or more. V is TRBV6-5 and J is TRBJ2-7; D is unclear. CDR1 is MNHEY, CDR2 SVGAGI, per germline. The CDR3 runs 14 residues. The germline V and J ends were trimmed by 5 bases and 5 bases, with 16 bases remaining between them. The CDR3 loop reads CASSNPEIPHEQYF. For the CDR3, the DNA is TGTGCCAGCAGTAATCCCGAAATCCCCCACGAGCAGTACTTC.

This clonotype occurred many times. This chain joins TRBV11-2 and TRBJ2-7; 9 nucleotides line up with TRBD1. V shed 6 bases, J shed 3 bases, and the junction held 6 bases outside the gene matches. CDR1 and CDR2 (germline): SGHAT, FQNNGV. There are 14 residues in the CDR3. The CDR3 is CASRKPGQGYEQYF. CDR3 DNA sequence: TGTGCCAGCAGGAAACCGGGACAGGGCTACGAGCAGTACTTC.

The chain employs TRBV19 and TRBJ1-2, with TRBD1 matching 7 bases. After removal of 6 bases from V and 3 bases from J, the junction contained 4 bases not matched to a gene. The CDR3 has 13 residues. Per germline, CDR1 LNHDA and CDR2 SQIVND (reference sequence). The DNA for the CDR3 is TGTGCCAGTAGGGACAGGACCCACTATGGCTACACCTTC. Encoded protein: CASRDRTHYGYTF.

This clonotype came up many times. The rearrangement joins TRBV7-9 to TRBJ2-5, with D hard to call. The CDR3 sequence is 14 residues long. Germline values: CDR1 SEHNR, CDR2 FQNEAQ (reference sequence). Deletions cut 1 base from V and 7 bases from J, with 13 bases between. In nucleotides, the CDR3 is TGTGCCAGCAGCTTAGATGCCGCCCCTGGGACCCAGTACTTC. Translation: CASSLDAAPGTQYF.

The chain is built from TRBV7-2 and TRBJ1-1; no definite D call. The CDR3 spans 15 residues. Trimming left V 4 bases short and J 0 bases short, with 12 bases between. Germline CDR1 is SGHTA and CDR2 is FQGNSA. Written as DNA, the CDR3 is TGTGCCAGCAGCTCCACGGTGGGCGTGAACACTGAAGCTTTCTTT. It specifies CASSSTVGVNTEAFF.

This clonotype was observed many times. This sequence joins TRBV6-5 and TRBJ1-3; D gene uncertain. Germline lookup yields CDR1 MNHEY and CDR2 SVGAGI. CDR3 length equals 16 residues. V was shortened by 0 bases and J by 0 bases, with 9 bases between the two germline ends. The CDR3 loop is CASSYSIATSGNTIYF. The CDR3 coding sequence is TGTGCCAGCAGTTACTCGATAGCCACCTCTGGAAACACCATATATTTT.

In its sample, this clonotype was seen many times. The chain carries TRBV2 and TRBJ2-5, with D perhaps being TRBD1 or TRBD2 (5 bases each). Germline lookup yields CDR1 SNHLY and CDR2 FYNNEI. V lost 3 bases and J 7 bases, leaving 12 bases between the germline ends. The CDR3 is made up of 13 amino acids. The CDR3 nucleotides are TGTGCCAGCAGTGACGTACGGGACGGGACCCAGTACTTC. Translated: CASSDVRDGTQYF.

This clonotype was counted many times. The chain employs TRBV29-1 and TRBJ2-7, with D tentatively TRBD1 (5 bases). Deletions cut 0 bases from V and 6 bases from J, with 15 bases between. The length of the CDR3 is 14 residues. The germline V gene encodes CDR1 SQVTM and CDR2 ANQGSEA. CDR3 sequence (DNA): TGCAGCGTTGAAGATCCGAAAAAGGGGATCGAGCAGTACTTC. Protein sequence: CSVEDPKKGIEQYF.

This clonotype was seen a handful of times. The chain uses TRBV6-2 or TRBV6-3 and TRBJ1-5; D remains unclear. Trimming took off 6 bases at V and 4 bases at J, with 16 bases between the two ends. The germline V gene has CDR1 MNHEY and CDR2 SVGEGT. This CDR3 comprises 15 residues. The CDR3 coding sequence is TGTGCCAGCAGGCCCGGCGGGGTCAGGAATCAGCCCCAGCATTTT. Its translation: CASRPGGVRNQPQHF.

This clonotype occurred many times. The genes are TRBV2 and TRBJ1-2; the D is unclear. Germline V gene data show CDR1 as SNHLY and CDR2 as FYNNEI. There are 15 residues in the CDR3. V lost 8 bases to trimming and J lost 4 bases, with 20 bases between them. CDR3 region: CASGGGESALYGYTF. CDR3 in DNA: TGTGCCAGCGGAGGAGGAGAATCCGCCCTCTATGGCTACACCTTC.

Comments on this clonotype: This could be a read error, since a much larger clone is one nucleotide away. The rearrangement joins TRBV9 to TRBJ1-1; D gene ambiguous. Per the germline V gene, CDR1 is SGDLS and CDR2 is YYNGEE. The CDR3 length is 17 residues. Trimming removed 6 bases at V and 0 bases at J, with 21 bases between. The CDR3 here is CASIETNGGEMNTEAFF. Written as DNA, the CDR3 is TGTGCCAGCATCGAAACAAACGGTGGTGAGATGAACACTGAAGCTTTCTTT.

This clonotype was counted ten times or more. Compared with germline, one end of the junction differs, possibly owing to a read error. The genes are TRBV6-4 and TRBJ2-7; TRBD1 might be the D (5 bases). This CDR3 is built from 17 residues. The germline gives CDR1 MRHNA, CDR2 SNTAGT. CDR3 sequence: CASSPNRQSRVSYGQYF. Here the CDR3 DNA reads TGTGCCAGCAGTCCGAACCGACAATCCAGGGTCTCCTACGGGCAGTACTTC.

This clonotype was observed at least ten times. DNA of the CDR3: TGTGCCAGCAGTTATAGTGCGGTCTATGGCTACACCTTC. The encoded protein is CASSYSAVYGYTF. The chain links TRBV6-5 to TRBJ1-2, with D hard to call. The CDR3 runs to 13 residues. Trimming removed 3 bases at V and 4 bases at J, with 9 bases between. The germline V gene has CDR1 MNHEY and CDR2 SVGAGI.